Below are 13 T cell receptor beta chains sequenced from a single sample in a study of OX40 agonist ivuxolimab in advanced cancers. The data were produced by immunoSEQ multiplex PCR, yet TCRdb's version contains in-frame clones alone and is incomplete. Here the sample spans just over 90,000 clones, roughly 92% being singletons. Source: CD4+ or CD8+ T cells sorted from blood, taken in a trial of the OX40 agonist ivuxolimab. The receptors shown here come from an adult with an advanced solid tumor such as melanoma, head and neck, liver or kidney cancer.

The chain has TRBV7-3 and TRBJ2-6; 7 nucleotides align to TRBD1. Trimming removed 4 bases from V and 5 bases from J; junction bases left unmatched: 8. CDR1 SGHTA and CDR2 FQGTGA come from the germline V gene. The CDR3 has 16 amino acids. The DNA for the CDR3 is TGTGCCAGCAGCTCCCGAGGGGGCAGGCGGGCCAACGTCCTGACTTTC. It yields the protein CASSSRGGRRANVLTF.

The chain recombines TRBV11-2 with TRBJ2-1; 7 bases are a match to TRBD2. Germline lookup yields CDR1 SGHAT and CDR2 FQNNGV. V lost 5 bases, J lost 9 bases, and 13 bases stayed unmatched. CDR3 size: 15 residues. The DNA for the CDR3 is TGTGCCAGCAGCCTCGGACTAGGTGGACGTGCTGAGCAGTTCTTC. Amino acids: CASSLGLGGRAEQFF.

The chain recombines TRBV15 with TRBJ2-2, with D uncertain. Per germline, CDR1 LNHNV and CDR2 YYDKDF (reference sequence). This CDR3 has 13 amino acids. The germline V and J ends were trimmed by 1 base and 6 bases, with 6 bases remaining between them. CDR3 region: CATSRVFPGELFF. CDR3 coding DNA: TGTGCCACCAGCAGAGTCTTCCCCGGGGAGCTGTTTTTT.

The chain links TRBV6-5 to TRBJ1-6; no reliable D call. Germline CDR1 reads MNHEY; CDR2 reads SVGAGI. CDR3 length: 15 amino acids. The V and J ends lost 2 bases and 7 bases respectively, with 12 bases between them. CDR3 DNA sequence: TGTGCCAGCAGTTACACCTCCGGGCACAATTCACCCCTCCACTTT. Its protein product is CASSYTSGHNSPLHF.

CDR3 DNA: TGTGCCAGCAGCTTATGGGCAGGGCGAGCCAAAAACATTCAGTACTTC. Residues: CASSLWAGRAKNIQYF. The chain employs TRBV7-9 and TRBJ2-4; D is perhaps TRBD1 (5 bases). V shed 2 bases and J shed 0 bases, with 11 bases lying between them. There are 16 residues in the CDR3. Germline loops: CDR1 SEHNR, CDR2 FQNEAQ (reference sequence).

The chain recombines TRBV5-6 with TRBJ2-3; no reliable D call. Germline loops: CDR1 SGHDT, CDR2 YYEEEE. The CDR3 covers 16 residues. Trimming pared 0 bases from V and 0 bases from J, leaving 11 bases between. DNA for the CDR3: TGTGCCAGCAGCTTGGAGGCCGACCCTAGCACAGATACGCAGTATTTT. It is translated as CASSLEADPSTDTQYF.

The rearrangement links TRBV4-1 to TRBJ1-2, with unresolved D. The CDR3 runs 13 residues. Germline V lookup: CDR1 MGHRA, CDR2 YSYEKL. With 3 bases removed from V and 6 bases from J, the gap between germline ends came to 11 bases. The CDR3 coding sequence is TGCGCCAGCAGCCACGCATTGGGGAATGGCTACACCTTC. Translating gives CASSHALGNGYTF.

V usage is TRBV5-5 and J usage is TRBJ2-3; the match to TRBD1 covers 9 bases. The J segment lost 0 bases and the V segment lost 4 bases, leaving 9 bases of the junction unmatched. Per germline, CDR1 SGHKS and CDR2 YYEKEE (reference sequence). This CDR3 region has 17 residues. The CDR3 DNA follows: TGTGCCAGCAGCCTGGACAGGGGCCCTATTAGCACAGATACGCAGTATTTT. Translating it yields CASSLDRGPISTDTQYF.

The V call is TRBV19, the J call TRBJ1-1, with TRBD1 matching 7 bases. This CDR3 is built from 15 residues. With V trimmed by 5 bases and J by 7 bases, 13 bases remained unmatched. Per germline, CDR1 LNHDA and CDR2 SQIVND (reference sequence). The CDR3 loop is CASSAYRGARDEAFF. The CDR3, as DNA: TGTGCCAGTAGTGCTTACAGGGGAGCTCGTGATGAAGCTTTCTTT.

In this sample, this clone turned up once. The chain has TRBV27 and TRBJ1-4; 9 bases align to TRBD1. J was trimmed by 3 bases and V by 5 bases; bases with no gene match: 7. Per the germline V gene, CDR1 is MNHEY and CDR2 is SMNVEV (reference sequence). This CDR3 comprises 16 residues. The DNA of the CDR3 is TGTGCCAGCAGTACCAACAGGGGGCAGGCTAATGAAAAACTGTTTTTT. Amino acids: CASSTNRGQANEKLFF.

V and J are TRBV11-2 and TRBJ2-1; 11 bases match TRBD2. J lost 4 bases, V lost 0 bases, and 5 bases had no gene match. The V gene's germline CDR1 is SGHAT and CDR2 FQNNGV. The CDR3 covers 17 residues. The CDR3 DNA reads as TGTGCCAGCAGCTTAGATGGGCGACTAGCGGGATACAATGAGCAGTTCTTC. It yields the protein CASSLDGRLAGYNEQFF.

The chain is built from TRBV6-6 and TRBJ2-5, with 12 bases fitting TRBD2. The J call may be in error: the DNA end matches TRBJ2-7 better. The germline gives CDR1 MNHNY, CDR2 SVGAGI (reference sequence). CDR3 size: 15 residues. The CDR3, as DNA: TGTGCCAGCAGTTCGACTAGCGGGGGCTCCTACGAGCAGTACTTC. It encodes CASSSTSGGSYEQYF.

This chain uses TRBV28 with TRBJ2-1, with 7 bases matching TRBD1. Trimming at V came to 2 bases and at J to 6 bases, leaving 7 bases not matched to a gene. This CDR3 is built from 15 residues. Germline loops: CDR1 MDHEN, CDR2 SYDVKM. CDR3 sequence reads: CASSLSGDSSNEQFF. CDR3 sequence (DNA): TGTGCCAGCAGTTTAAGTGGGGACAGTTCCAATGAGCAGTTCTTC. The variable domain in full, completed from reference TRBV28 and TRBJ2-1, reads DVKVTQSSRYLVKRTGEKVFLECVQDMDHENMFWYRQDPGLGLRLIYFSYDVKMKEKGDIPEGYSVSREKKERFSLILESASTNQTSMYLCASSLSGDSSNEQFFGPGTRLTVL.